Listed below are T cell receptor beta chains from one sample, sequenced in a study of CD8+ T cells in alopecia areata. Profiled with immunoSEQ multiplex PCR; TCRdb holds only in-frame clones, not every one. This sample has about 140,000 clones, with approximately 65% found just once. Sequenced sample: CD8+ T cells sorted from blood. The receptor set was obtained from a human donor in good health. CDR3s include the opening cysteine and the closing phenylalanine or tryptophan. Fields, in order: J gene, V gene, D gene, clone size, CDR3 DNA, CDR3 protein. D genes are given only for firm matches. Expanded clones get a size class; other rows say once, few or many, or leave the size out.

J gene: TRBJ2-7
V gene: TRBV27
D gene: TRBD1
clone size: -
CDR3 DNA: TGTGCCAGCAGTTTAAGGGGGACAGGGAAAGGTTACGAGCAGTACTTC
CDR3 protein: CASSLRGTGKGYEQYF

J gene: TRBJ2-7
V gene: TRBV7-9
D gene: TRBD1
clone size: -
CDR3 DNA: TGTGCCAGCAGCTTGGGGACAGGGAACTACGAGCAGTACTTC
CDR3 protein: CASSLGTGNYEQYF

J gene: TRBJ2-1
V gene: TRBV6-6
D gene: -
clone size: -
CDR3 DNA: TGTGCCAGCGATGGTCGAAATGAGCAGTTCTTC
CDR3 protein: CASDGRNEQFF

J gene: TRBJ2-5
V gene: TRBV19
D gene: -
clone size: -
CDR3 DNA: TGTGCCAGTAGCGTTGGGGGCTCAAGTGAGACCCAGTACTTC
CDR3 protein: CASSVGGSSETQYF

J gene: TRBJ2-7
V gene: TRBV10-2
D gene: -
clone size: once
CDR3 DNA: TGCGCCAGTGGGAGCGGGCCGACCTACGAGCAGTACTTC
CDR3 protein: CASGSGPTYEQYF

J gene: TRBJ2-2
V gene: TRBV4-1
D gene: -
clone size: once
CDR3 DNA: TGCGCCAGCAGCCAAGAAGTGGTCGGGGAGCTGTTTTTT
CDR3 protein: CASSQEVVGELFF

J gene: TRBJ1-1
V gene: TRBV7-2
D gene: -
clone size: -
CDR3 DNA: TGTGCCAGCAGCTTAGGTTACAGGGCTGAAGCTTTCTTT
CDR3 protein: CASSLGYRAEAFF

J gene: TRBJ1-2
V gene: TRBV10-2
D gene: TRBD1
clone size: few
CDR3 DNA: TGCGCCAGCAGTGCGGACAGGAACTATGGCTACACCTTC
CDR3 protein: CASSADRNYGYTF

J gene: TRBJ1-3
V gene: TRBV30
D gene: TRBD1
clone size: -
CDR3 DNA: TGTGCCTGGAGAATGACAGGGCCCTCTGGAAACACCATATATTTT
CDR3 protein: CAWRMTGPSGNTIYF

J gene: TRBJ2-7
V gene: TRBV29-1
D gene: TRBD2
clone size: once
CDR3 DNA: TGCAGCGGCCTGGGCGGGAGCTCCTACGAGCAGTACTTC
CDR3 protein: CSGLGGSSYEQYF

J gene: TRBJ1-2
V gene: TRBV4-1
D gene: TRBD1
clone size: -
CDR3 DNA: TGCGCCAGCAGCCAAGAGCCATGGGGCACAGGGGGGGATGGCTACACCTTC
CDR3 protein: CASSQEPWGTGGDGYTF

J gene: TRBJ2-7
V gene: TRBV5-6
D gene: -
clone size: -
CDR3 DNA: TGTGCCAGCAGCTTGCGGGACGAGCAGTACTTC
CDR3 protein: CASSLRDEQYF

J gene: TRBJ1-2
V gene: TRBV19
D gene: -
clone size: -
CDR3 DNA: TGTGCCAGCCGCGGGGTTGACTATGGCTACACCTTC
CDR3 protein: CASRGVDYGYTF

J gene: TRBJ2-1
V gene: TRBV29-1
D gene: TRBD2
clone size: -
CDR3 DNA: TGCAGCGTTCAAACTAGCGGGATGCCCTACAATGAGCAGTTCTTC
CDR3 protein: CSVQTSGMPYNEQFF

J gene: TRBJ2-3
V gene: TRBV5-4
D gene: -
clone size: -
CDR3 DNA: TGTGCCAGCAGCTTGTTTCCCACAGATACGCAGTATTTT
CDR3 protein: CASSLFPTDTQYF